These 2 T cell receptor beta chains were sequenced from one sample in a study of long-term antiretroviral therapy in people with HIV. Researchers report immunoSEQ v3.0 was run at survey level. The method was immunoSEQ multiplex PCR; TCRdb's version includes in-frame clones alone and lacks a portion of them. This repertoire shows under 30,000 clones, 94% found once; its top ten account for about 3%. The sequenced sample was unsorted PBMCs, obtained roughly 7.1 years after starting antiretroviral therapy. The source of these receptors is a man aged 50-60 years with HIV.

The genes are TRBV19 and TRBJ2-4, with 8 bases matching TRBD1. The germline gives CDR1 LNHDA, CDR2 SQIVND (reference sequence). Trimming took 7 bases from V and 2 from J; bases not matched to a gene: 7. The CDR3 length is 15 residues. This CDR3 is CASIETGDPKNIQYF. The DNA for the CDR3 is TGTGCCAGTATAGAGACAGGGGACCCCAAAAACATTCAGTACTTC.

This clone showed up just once. This chain connects TRBV4-3 to TRBJ2-3; D gene uncertain. Per germline, CDR1 LGHNA and CDR2 YSLEER. Trimming stripped 0 bases from V and 1 base from J, with 11 bases between. This CDR3 spans 16 amino acids. CDR3 amino acids: CASSQEADSRTDTQYF. The CDR3, as DNA: TGCGCCAGCAGCCAAGAAGCAGACTCCCGCACAGATACGCAGTATTTT.